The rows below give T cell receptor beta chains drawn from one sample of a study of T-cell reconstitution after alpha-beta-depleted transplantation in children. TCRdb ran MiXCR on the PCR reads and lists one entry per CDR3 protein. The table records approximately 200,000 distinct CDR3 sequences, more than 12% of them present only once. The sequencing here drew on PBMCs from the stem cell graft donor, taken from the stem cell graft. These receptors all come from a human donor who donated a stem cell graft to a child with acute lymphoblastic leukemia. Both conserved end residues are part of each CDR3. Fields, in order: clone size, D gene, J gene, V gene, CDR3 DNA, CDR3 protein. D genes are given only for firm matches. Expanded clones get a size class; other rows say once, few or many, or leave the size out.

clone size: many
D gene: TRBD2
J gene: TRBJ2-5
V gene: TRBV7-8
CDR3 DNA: TGTGCCAGCAGCTTAGGGGTAGCGGGAGAGGGAGAGACCCAGTACTTC
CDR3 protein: CASSLGVAGEGETQYF

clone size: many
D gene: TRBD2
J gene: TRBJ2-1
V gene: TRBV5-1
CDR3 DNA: TGCGCCAGCAGCACCCGGACTAGCGGGAGAAATGAGCAGTTCTTC
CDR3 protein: CASSTRTSGRNEQFF

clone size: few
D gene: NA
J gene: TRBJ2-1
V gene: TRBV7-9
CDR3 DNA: TGTGCCAGCAGCTTGCTTATTGCTGAGCAGTTCTTC
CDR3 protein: CASSLLIAEQFF

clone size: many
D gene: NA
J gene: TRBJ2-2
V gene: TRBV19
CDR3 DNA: TGTGCCAGTAGTATAGACCGGGAGCTGTTTTTT
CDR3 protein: CASSIDRELFF

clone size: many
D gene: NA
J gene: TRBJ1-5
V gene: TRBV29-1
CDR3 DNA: TGCAGCGTTGGGTGGGGGAGCAATCAGCCCCAGCATTTT
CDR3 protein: CSVGWGSNQPQHF

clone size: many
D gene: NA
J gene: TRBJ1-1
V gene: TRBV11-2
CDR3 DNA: TGTGCCAGCAGCCCCCTGGACCGGGACGTGAACACTGAAGCTTTCTTT
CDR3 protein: CASSPLDRDVNTEAFF

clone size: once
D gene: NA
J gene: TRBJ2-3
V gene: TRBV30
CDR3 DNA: TGTGCCTGGAGAGCTACTAGCACAGATACGCAGTATTTT
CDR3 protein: CAWRATSTDTQYF

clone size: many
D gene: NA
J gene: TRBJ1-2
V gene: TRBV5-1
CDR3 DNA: TGCGCCAGCAGCTTGACCGCGACCGGGGGTGGCTACACCTTC
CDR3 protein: CASSLTATGGGYTF

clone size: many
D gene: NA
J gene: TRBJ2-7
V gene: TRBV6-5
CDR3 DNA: TGTGCCAGCAGTTACTCGCCCCCGGGACTGGGGTCCTACGAGCAGTACTTC
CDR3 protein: CASSYSPPGLGSYEQYF

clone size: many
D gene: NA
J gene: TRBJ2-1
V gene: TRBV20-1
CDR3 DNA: TGCAGTGCTAGGTCGGGAGACATACCATCCACTGAGCAGTTCTTC
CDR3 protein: CSARSGDIPSTEQFF

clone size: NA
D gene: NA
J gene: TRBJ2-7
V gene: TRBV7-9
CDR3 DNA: TGTGCCAGCAGCCGTCGGAATCTGGAGGGACGCGGGGACCAGCAGTACTTC
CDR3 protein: CASSRRNLEGRGDQQYF

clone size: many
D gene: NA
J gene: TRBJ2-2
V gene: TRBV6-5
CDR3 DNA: TGTGCCAGCAGTTACGATTTGGAAGGGGGCACCGGGGAGCTGTTTTTT
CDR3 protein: CASSYDLEGGTGELFF

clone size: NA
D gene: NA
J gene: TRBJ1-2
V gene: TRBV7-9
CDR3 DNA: TGTGCCAGCAGCTATAGGGGGTACTATGGCTACACCTTC
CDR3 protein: CASSYRGYYGYTF

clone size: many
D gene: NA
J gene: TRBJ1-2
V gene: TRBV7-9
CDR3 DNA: TGTGCCAGCAGCTTATCTATTAGGGGATCGGATGGCTACACCTTC
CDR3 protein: CASSLSIRGSDGYTF

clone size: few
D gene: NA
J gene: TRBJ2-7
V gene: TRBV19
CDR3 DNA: TGTGCCAGTAGTACTAACACCGGGAGCTACGAGCAGTACTTC
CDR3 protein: CASSTNTGSYEQYF

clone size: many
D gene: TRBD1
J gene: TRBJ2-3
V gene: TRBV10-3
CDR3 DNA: TGTGCCATCAGTGGACAGGGAGTACCAGATACGCAGTATTTT
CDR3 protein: CAISGQGVPDTQYF

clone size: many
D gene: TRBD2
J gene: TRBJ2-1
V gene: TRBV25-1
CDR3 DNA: TGTGCCAGCAGGGGGGCGGGAGGGCCGGGGAATGAGCAGTTCTTC
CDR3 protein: CASRGAGGPGNEQFF

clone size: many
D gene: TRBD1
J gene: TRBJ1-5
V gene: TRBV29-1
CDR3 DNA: TGCAGCGTTGGGACAGGTCGCAATCAGCCCCAGCATTTT
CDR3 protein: CSVGTGRNQPQHF

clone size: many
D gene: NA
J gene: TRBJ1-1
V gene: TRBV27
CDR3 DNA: TGTGCCAGCAGTCTGACAGGTCACACTGAAGCTTTCTTT
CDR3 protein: CASSLTGHTEAFF

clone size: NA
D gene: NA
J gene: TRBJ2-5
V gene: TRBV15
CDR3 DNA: TGTGCCACCAGCAGAGCGTGGCTGGAGACCCAGTACTTC
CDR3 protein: CATSRAWLETQYF

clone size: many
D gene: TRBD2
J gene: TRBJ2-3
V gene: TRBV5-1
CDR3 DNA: TGCGCCAGCAGCTTGGGGACCCTAGCGGAGGGCACAGATACGCAGTATTTT
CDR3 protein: CASSLGTLAEGTDTQYF

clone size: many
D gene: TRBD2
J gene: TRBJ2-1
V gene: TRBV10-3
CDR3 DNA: TGTGCCATCAGTGCCGGGACTAGCGTCGATGAGCAGTTCTTC
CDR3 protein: CAISAGTSVDEQFF

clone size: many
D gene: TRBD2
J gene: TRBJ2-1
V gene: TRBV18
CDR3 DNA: TGTGCCAGCTCATCCACGACTAGCGGGATCCCAAATGAGCAGTTCTTC
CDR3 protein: CASSSTTSGIPNEQFF

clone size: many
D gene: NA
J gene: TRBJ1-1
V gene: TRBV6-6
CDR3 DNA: TGTGCCAGCAGTTACGGGGGGATTGGGACAGCTTTCTTT
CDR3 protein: CASSYGGIGTAFF

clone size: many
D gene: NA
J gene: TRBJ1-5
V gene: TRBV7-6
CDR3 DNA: TGTGCCAGCAGCTTCAGTAGCAATCAGCCCCAGCATTTT
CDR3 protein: CASSFSSNQPQHF

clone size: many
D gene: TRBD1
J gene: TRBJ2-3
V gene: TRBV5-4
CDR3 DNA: TGTGCCAGCAGCTCGTGGACAGGGAGCACAGATACGCAGTATTTT
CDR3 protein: CASSSWTGSTDTQYF

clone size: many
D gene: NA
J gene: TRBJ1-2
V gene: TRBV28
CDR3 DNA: TGTGCCAGCAGGTCCGCCGGCAGGGCCGCGACTAACTATGGCTACACCTTC
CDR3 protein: CASRSAGRAATNYGYTF

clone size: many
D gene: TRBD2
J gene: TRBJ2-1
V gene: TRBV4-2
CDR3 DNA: TGTGCCAGCAGCCGCGTGACTAGCGGAGATTACAATGAGCAGTTCTTC
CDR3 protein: CASSRVTSGDYNEQFF

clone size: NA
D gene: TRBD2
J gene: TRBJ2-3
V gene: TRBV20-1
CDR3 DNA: TGCAGTGCGCCCGATGATAAAGGACTAGCGGGAGGTGGGGATACGCAGTATTTT
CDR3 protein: CSAPDDKGLAGGGDTQYF

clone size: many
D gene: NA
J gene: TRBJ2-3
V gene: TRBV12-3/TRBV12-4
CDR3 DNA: TGTGCCAGCAGGGACTACACAGATACGCAGTATTTT
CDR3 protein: CASRDYTDTQYF

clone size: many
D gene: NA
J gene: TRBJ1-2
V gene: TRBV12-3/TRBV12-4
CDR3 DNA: TGTGCCAGCACCCAGGGGTACAATGGCTACACCTTC
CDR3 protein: CASTQGYNGYTF

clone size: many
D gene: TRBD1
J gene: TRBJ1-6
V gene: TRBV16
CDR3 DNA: TGTGCCAGCAGCCCACTTCCGGGACAGGGGTATTCACCCCTCCACTTT
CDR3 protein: CASSPLPGQGYSPLHF

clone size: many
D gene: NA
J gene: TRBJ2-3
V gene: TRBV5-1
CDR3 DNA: TGCGCCAGCAGCTTGGGGGAGCGCACAGATACGCAGTATTTT
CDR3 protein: CASSLGERTDTQYF

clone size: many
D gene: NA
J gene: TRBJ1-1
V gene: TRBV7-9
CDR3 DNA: TGTGCCAGCAGCTTCTCGGGGAGAGACACTGAAGCTTTCTTT
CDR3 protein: CASSFSGRDTEAFF

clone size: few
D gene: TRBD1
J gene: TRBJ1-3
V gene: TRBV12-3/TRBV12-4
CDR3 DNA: TGTGCCAGCAGTGGCCCCCGTACAGGGGGCTCTGGAAACACCATATATTTT
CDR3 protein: CASSGPRTGGSGNTIYF

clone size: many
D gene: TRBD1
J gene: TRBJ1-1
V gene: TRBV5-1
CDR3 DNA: TGCGCCAGCAGCTCCCCAGGGGGGCACACTGAAGCTTTCTTT
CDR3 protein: CASSSPGGHTEAFF

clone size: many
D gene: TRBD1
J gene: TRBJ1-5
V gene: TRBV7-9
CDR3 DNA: TGTGCCAGCAGCACCGACAGGGCCCTCGGGCAGCCCCAGCATTTT
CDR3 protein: CASSTDRALGQPQHF

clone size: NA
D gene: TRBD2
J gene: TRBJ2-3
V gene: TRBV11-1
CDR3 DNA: TGTGCCAGCAGCCCACTGACTAGCGGGGCCCTAGTAGCAGATACGCAGTATTTT
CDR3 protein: CASSPLTSGALVADTQYF

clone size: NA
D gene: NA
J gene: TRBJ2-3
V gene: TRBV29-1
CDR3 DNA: TGCAGCGTTGACAGGGGTGGGATCACAGATACGCAGTATTTT
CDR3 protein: CSVDRGGITDTQYF

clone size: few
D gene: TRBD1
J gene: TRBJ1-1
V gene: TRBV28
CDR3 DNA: TGTGCCAGCATCGAGGGGGGACAGATGAACACTGAAGCTTTCTTT
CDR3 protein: CASIEGGQMNTEAFF

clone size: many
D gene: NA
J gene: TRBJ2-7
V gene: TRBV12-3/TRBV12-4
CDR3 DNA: TGTGCCAGCAGTTCTGATTCGGGGGGCGGCGAGCAGTACTTC
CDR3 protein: CASSSDSGGGEQYF

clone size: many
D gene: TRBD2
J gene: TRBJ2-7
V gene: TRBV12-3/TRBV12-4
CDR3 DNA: TGTGCCAGCAGCCTTAGGAGCGGGAGGGCCTACGAGCAGTACTTC
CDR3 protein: CASSLRSGRAYEQYF

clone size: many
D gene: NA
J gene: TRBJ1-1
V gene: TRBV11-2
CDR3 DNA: TGTGCCAGCAGCTTATTAGGGAGGACGTGGCCGAACACTGAAGCTTTCTTT
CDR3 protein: CASSLLGRTWPNTEAFF

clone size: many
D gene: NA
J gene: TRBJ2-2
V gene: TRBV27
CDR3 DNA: TGTGCCAGCGGACCCTTCAGTATCGCCGGGGAGCTGTTTTTT
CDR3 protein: CASGPFSIAGELFF

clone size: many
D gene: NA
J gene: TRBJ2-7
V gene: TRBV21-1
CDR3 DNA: TGTGCCAGCAGCAAAGCCAAGGACAGGACCTCCTACGAGCAGTACTTC
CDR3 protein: CASSKAKDRTSYEQYF

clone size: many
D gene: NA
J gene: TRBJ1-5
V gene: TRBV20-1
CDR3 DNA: TGCAGTGCTAGAGATTTCGGACAGATCAATCAGCCCCAGCATTTT
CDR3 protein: CSARDFGQINQPQHF

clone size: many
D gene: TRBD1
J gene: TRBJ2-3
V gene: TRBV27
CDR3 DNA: TGTGCCAGCAGTCGAATCGGGACAGGGGGCAAATATACGCAGTATTTT
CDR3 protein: CASSRIGTGGKYTQYF

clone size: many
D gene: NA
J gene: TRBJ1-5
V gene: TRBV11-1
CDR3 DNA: TGTGCCAGCAGCTTAGGGGGTCAGTTTCGAGGTAGCAATCAGCCCCAGCATTTT
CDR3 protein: CASSLGGQFRGSNQPQHF

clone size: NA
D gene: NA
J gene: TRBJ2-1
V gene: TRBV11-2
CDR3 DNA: TGTGCCAGCAGCTTAACTAGGAATGATAATGAGCAGTTCTTC
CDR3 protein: CASSLTRNDNEQFF

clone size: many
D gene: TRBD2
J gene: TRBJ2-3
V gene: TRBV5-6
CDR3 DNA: TGTGCCAGCAGGAAGACTAGCGGGGGGACAGATACGCAGTATTTT
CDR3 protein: CASRKTSGGTDTQYF